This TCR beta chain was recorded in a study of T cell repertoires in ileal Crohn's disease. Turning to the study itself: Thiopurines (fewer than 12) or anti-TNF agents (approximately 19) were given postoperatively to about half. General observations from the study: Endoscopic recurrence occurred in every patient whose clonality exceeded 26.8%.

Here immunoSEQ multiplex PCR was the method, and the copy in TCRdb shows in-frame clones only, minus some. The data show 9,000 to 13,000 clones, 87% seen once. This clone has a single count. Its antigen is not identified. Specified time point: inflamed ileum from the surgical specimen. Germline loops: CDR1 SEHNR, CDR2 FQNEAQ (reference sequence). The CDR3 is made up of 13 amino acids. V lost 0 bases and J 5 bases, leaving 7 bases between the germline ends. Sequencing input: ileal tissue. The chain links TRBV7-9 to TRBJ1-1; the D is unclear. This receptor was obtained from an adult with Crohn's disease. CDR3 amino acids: CASSLAQETEAFF. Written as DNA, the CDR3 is TGTGCCAGCAGCTTAGCGCAGGAAACTGAAGCTTTCTTT. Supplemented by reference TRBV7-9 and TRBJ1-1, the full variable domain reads DTGVSQNPRHKITKRGQNVTFRCDPISEHNRLYWYRQTLGQGPEFLTYFQNEAQLEKSRLLSDRFSAERPKGSFSTLEIQRTEQGDSAMYLCASSLAQETEAFFGQGTRLTVV.